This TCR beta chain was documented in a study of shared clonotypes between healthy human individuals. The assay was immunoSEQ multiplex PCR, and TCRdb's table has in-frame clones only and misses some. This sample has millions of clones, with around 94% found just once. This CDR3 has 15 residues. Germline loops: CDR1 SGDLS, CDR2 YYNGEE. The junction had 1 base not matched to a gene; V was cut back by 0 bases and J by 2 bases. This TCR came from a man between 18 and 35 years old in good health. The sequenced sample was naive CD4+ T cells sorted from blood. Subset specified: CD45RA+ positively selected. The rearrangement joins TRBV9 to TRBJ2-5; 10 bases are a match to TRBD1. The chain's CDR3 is CASSVEGQGQETQYF. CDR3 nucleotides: TGTGCCAGCAGCGTAGAGGGACAGGGGCAAGAGACCCAGTACTTC.